What follows are 10 T cell receptor beta chains derived from one specimen sequenced in a study of T cell responses to AZD1222 COVID-19 vaccine. Clones were read by immunoSEQ multiplex PCR, and TCRdb kept only the in-frame ones, dropping some. Altogether 180,000 or so clones are present, more than 75% being singletons, with the ten largest covering 25% to 30%. The sample here was peripheral blood, taken 28 days after the second AZD1222 dose. The receptors originated from an adult who received the AZD1222 COVID-19 vaccine.

Only one count was recorded for this clone. The chain is built from TRBV6-5 and TRBJ1-1, with D perhaps TRBD1 (5 bases). The CDR3 contains 14 residues. Per germline, CDR1 MNHEY and CDR2 SVGAGI. The V end lost 6 bases, the J end lost 4 bases, and 15 bases lay between the germline ends. CDR3 bases: TGTGCCAGCAGGCCCCCCGCGGGGGGCACTGAAGCTTTCTTT. Protein: CASRPPAGGTEAFF.

CDR3 nucleotides: TGTGCCAGCAGGGGGGGACAGGGGTACCCCCCCGAGCAGTACTTC. As protein: CASRGGQGYPPEQYF. The chain combines TRBV14 with TRBJ2-7, with TRBD1 matching over 10 bases. Germline loops: CDR1 SGHDN, CDR2 FVKESK. With 6 bases clipped from V and 6 bases from J, the junction kept 11 bases outside the gene matches. This CDR3 has 15 residues.

The rearrangement uses TRBV19 and TRBJ1-4; D not resolved. This CDR3 comprises 14 residues. With 5 bases removed from V and 3 bases from J, the gap between germline ends came to 10 bases. In germline, CDR1 is LNHDA, CDR2 SQIVND (reference sequence). CDR3 loop: CASSPYKANEKLFF. The DNA of the CDR3 is TGTGCCAGTAGTCCATACAAGGCTAATGAAAAACTGTTTTTT.

This rearrangement joins TRBV18 to TRBJ1-4; perhaps TRBD1 as D (5 bases). V gave up 1 base and J gave up 8 bases, with 5 bases separating them. This CDR3 is 12 amino acids long. Germline V gene data show CDR1 as KGHSH and CDR2 as LQKENI. CDR3 loop: CASSPQGEKLFF. The CDR3 region has the DNA TGTGCCAGCTCACCACAGGGGGAAAAACTGTTTTTT.

This clone was found a few times. The chain carries TRBV9 and TRBJ2-1, with D perhaps TRBD2 (7 bases). Trimming shortened V by 0 bases and J by 4 bases, and 11 bases separated the two germline ends. Looked up from germline, CDR1 is SGDLS and CDR2 is YYNGEE. The CDR3 sequence is 15 residues long. CDR3 nucleotides: TGTGCCAGCAGCGTAGAGGGGGGAGGGTACAATGAGCAGTTCTTC. It is translated as CASSVEGGGYNEQFF.

V gene TRBV11-3 combines with J gene TRBJ2-1; D is uncertain. Deletions cut 0 bases from V and 9 bases from J, with 9 bases between. The length of the CDR3 is 13 residues. Germline CDR1 is SGHNT and CDR2 is YENEEA. CDR3 DNA: TGTGCCAGCAGCTTAGATGGAAGTACTGAGCAGTTCTTC. This gives the protein CASSLDGSTEQFF.

The chain has TRBV5-1 and TRBJ2-7, with 9 bases matching TRBD1. From germline, CDR1 is SGHRS and CDR2 YFSETQ. This CDR3 region has 17 residues. Unmatched junction bases numbered 11, after V lost 1 base and J lost 3 bases. Written as DNA, the CDR3 is TGCGCCAGCAGCTTGCGGGGACAGGGAAGAGCCCTCTACGAGCAGTACTTC. Its protein is CASSLRGQGRALYEQYF. Based on the CDR3 plus reference TRBV5-1 and TRBJ2-7, the full variable domain is KAGVTQTPRYLIKTRGQQVTLSCSPISGHRSVSWYQQTPGQGLQFLFEYFSETQRNKGNFPGRFSGRQFSNSRSEMNVSTLELGDSALYLCASSLRGQGRALYEQYFGPGTRLTVT.

The gene calls are TRBV6-2 or TRBV6-3 and TRBJ2-6, with 12 bases that match TRBD2. From germline, CDR1 is MNHEY and CDR2 SVGEGT. The ends lost 2 bases at V and 0 bases at J; junction bases unmatched: 5. The CDR3 runs 19 residues. CDR3 residues: CASSYEASGRVSGANVLTF. The CDR3 bases are TGTGCCAGCAGTTACGAGGCTAGCGGGAGGGTCTCTGGGGCCAACGTCCTGACTTTC.

The chain combines TRBV9 with TRBJ2-2; D is perhaps TRBD2 (5 bases). The CDR3 covers 19 residues. Trimming removed 0 bases at V and 7 bases at J, with 25 bases between. Germline V gene sequence: CDR1 SGDLS, CDR2 YYNGEE. DNA of the CDR3: TGTGCCAGCAGCGTAGGTGACCCCAGGACTGGGAGTTTCAGCGGGGAGCTGTTTTTT. It is translated as CASSVGDPRTGSFSGELFF. Using reference TRBV9 and TRBJ2-2 for the parts outside the CDR3, the full variable domain is DSGVTQTPKHLITATGQRVTLRCSPRSGDLSVYWYQQSLDQGLQFLIQYYNGEERAKGNILERFSAQQFPDLHSELNLSSLELGDSALYFCASSVGDPRTGSFSGELFFGEGSRLTVL.

A few counts support this clone. V and J are TRBV6-5 and TRBJ1-5, with D uncertain. Germline V gives CDR1 MNHEY, CDR2 SVGAGI. Deletions cut 0 bases from V and 5 bases from J, with 5 bases between. This CDR3 region has 13 residues. CDR3 sequence: CASSYSWDQPQHF. The CDR3 DNA follows: TGTGCCAGCAGTTACTCGTGGGATCAGCCCCAGCATTTT.